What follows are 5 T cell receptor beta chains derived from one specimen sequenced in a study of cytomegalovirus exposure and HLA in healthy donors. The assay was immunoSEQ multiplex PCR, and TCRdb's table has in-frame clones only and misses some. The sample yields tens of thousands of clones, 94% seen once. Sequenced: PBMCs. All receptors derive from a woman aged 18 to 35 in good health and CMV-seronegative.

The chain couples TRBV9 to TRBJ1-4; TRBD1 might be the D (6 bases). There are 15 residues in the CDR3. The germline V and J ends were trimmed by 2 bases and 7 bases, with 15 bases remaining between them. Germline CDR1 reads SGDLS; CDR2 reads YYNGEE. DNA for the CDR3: TGTGCCAGCAGCGTCAGGGGTAGGGGTAGTGAAAAACTGTTTTTT. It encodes CASSVRGRGSEKLFF.

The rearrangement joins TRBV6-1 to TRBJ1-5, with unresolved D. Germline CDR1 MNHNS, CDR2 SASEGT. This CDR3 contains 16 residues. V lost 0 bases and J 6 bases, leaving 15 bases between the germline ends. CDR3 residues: CASSEARVGMVQPQHF. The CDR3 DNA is TGTGCCAGCAGTGAAGCGAGGGTTGGTATGGTTCAGCCCCAGCATTTT.

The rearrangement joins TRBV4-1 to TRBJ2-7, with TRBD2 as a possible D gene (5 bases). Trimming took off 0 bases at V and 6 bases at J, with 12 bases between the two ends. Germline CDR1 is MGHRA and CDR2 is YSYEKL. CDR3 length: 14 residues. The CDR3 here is CASSQDWEHGEQYF. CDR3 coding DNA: TGCGCCAGCAGCCAAGATTGGGAGCATGGCGAGCAGTACTTC.

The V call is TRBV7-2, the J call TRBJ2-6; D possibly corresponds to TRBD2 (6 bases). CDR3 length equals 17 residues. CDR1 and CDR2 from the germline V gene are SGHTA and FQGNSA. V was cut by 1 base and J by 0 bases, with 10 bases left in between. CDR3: CASSLVGGSSGANVLTF. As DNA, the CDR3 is TGTGCCAGCAGCTTAGTTGGGGGGAGCTCTGGGGCCAACGTCCTGACTTTC.

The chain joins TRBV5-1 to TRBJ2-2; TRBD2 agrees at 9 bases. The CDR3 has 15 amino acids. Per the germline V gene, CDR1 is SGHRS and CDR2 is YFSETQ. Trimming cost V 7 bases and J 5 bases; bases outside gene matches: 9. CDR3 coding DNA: TGCGCCAGCCTTCCCAGCGGGGGGCTGACCGGGGAGCTGTTTTTT. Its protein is CASLPSGGLTGELFF.